A single T cell receptor (beta chain) is shown here with its context. The antigen remains undetermined. This sample was included in a study of graft-versus-host responses after intestinal transplantation. Study details: Each transplant was multivisceral, liver-intestinal, or isolated intestinal.

This table comes from immunoSEQ multiplex PCR, and its TCRdb copy is limited to in-frame clones, with some not included. The repertoire includes more than 100,000 clones, about 95% of them detected once, and around 3% sits in the top ten. This TCR was recovered from a human donor who received an intestinal transplant. The sequenced sample was unstimulated CD8+ T cells sorted from spleen or lymph node cells, obtained before intestinal transplant.

The CDR3 loop is CASSFPPAEDEQFF. Written as DNA, the CDR3 is TGTGCCAGCAGCTTTCCCCCGGCTGAGGATGAGCAGTTCTTC. V and J are TRBV7-9 and TRBJ2-1; D not certain. CDR1 and CDR2 from the germline V gene are SEHNR and FQNEAQ (reference sequence). The length of the CDR3 is 14 residues. V was shortened by 3 bases and J by 8 bases, with 14 bases between the two germline ends. The entire variable domain, with the rest obtained from reference TRBV7-9 and TRBJ2-1, is as follows: DTGVSQNPRHKITKRGQNVTFRCDPISEHNRLYWYRQTLGQGPEFLTYFQNEAQLEKSRLLSDRFSAERPKGSFSTLEIQRTEQGDSAMYLCASSFPPAEDEQFFGPGTRLTVL.